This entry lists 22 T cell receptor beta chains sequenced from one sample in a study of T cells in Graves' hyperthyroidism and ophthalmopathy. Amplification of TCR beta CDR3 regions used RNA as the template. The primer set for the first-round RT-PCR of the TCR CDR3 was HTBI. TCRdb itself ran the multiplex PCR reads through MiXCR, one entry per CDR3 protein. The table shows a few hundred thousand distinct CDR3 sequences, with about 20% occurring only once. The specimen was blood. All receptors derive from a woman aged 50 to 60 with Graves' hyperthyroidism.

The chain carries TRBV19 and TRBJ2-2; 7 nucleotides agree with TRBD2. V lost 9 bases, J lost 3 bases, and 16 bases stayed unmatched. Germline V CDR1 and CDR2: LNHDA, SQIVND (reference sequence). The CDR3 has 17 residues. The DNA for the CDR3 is TGTGCCAGCTCTCCTCTGCGTGGCGGGGGAGACACCGGGGAGCTGTTTTTT. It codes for CASSPLRGGGDTGELFF.

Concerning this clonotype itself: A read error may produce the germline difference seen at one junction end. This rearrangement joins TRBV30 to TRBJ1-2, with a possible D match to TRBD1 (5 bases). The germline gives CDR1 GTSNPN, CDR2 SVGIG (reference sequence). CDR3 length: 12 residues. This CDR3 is CVWDRWNYGYTF. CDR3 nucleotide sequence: TGTGTCTGGGACCGATGGAACTATGGCTACACCTTC.

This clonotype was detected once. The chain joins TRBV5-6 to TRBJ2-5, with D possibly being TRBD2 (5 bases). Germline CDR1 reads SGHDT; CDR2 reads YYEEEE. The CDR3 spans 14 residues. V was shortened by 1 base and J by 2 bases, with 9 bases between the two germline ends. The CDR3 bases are TGTGCCAGCAGCTTGTCCGAGCGGCAAGAGACCCAGTACTTC. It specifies CASSLSERQETQYF.

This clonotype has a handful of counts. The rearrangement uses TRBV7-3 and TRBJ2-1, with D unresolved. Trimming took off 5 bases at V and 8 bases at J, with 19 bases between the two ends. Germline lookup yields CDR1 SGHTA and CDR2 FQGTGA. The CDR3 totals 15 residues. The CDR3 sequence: CASSPTVGEEYEQFF. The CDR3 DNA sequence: TGTGCCAGCAGCCCCACAGTTGGGGAAGAATATGAGCAGTTCTTC. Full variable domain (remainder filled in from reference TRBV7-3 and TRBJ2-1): GAGVSQTPSNKVTEKGKYVELRCDPISGHTALYWYRQSLGQGPEFLIYFQGTGAADDSGLPNDRFFAVRPEGSVSTLKIQRTERGDSAVYLCASSPTVGEEYEQFFGPGTRLTVL.

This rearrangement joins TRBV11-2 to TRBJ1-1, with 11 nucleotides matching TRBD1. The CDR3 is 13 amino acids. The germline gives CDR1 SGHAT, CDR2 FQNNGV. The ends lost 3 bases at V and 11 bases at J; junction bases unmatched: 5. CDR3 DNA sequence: TGTGCCAGCAGCTTGGGGACAGGGGGTAGGGCTTTCTTT. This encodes CASSLGTGGRAFF.

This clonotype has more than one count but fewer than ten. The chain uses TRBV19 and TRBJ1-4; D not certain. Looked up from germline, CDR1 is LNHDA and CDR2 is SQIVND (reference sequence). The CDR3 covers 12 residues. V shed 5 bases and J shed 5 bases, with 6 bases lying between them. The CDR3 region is CASSGDNEKLFF. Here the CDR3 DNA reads TGTGCCAGTAGTGGAGACAATGAAAAACTGTTTTTT.

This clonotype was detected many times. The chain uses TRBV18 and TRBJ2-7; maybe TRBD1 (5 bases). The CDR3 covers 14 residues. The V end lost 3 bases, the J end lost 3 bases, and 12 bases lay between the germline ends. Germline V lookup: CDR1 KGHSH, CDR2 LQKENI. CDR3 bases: TGTGCCAGCTCACCCGAAGGGGCCTTCTACGAGCAGTACGTC. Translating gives CASSPEGAFYEQYV.

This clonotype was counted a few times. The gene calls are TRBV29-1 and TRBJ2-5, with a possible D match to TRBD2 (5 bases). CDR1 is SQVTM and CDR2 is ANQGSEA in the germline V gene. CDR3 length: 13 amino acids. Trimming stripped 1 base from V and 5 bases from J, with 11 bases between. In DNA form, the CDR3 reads TGCAGCGTTGAAGTGCCCGGGATGGAGACCCAGTACTTC. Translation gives CSVEVPGMETQYF.

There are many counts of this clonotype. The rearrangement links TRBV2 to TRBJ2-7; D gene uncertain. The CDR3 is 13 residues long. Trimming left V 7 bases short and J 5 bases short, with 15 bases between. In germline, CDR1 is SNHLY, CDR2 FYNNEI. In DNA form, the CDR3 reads TGTGCCAGCACCCTGAAAATAGGAGACGAGCAGTACGTC. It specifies CASTLKIGDEQYV.

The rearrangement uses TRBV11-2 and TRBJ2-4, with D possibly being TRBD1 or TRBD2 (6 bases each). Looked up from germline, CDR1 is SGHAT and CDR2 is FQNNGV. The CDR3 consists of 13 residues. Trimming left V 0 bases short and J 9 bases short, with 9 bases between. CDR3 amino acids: CASSLEGGSIQYF. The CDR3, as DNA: TGTGCCAGCAGCTTAGAGGGGGGCAGCATTCAGTACTTC.

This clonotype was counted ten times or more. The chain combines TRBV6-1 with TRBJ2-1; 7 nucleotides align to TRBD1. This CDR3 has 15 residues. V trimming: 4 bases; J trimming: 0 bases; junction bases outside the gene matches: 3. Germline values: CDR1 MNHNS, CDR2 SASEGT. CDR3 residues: CASSVQGSSYNEQFF. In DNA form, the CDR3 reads TGTGCCAGCAGTGTACAGGGGAGCTCCTACAATGAGCAGTTCTTC.

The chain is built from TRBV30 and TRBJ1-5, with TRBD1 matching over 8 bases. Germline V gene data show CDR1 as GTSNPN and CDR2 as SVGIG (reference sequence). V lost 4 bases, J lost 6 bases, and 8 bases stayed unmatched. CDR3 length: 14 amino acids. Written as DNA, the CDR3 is TGTGCCTGGAAGCTTCAGGGGGCCGGTCAGCCCCAGCATTTT. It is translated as CAWKLQGAGQPQHF.

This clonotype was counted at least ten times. As DNA, the CDR3 is TGTGCCAGCAGTTTCGAGGGCACCGGAGGAGATACGCAGTATTTT. Translating it yields CASSFEGTGGDTQYF. The chain couples TRBV27 to TRBJ2-3; the D gene is possibly TRBD2 (5 bases). The CDR3 runs 15 residues. The germline V gene has CDR1 MNHEY and CDR2 SMNVEV (reference sequence). Trimming pared 3 bases from V and 5 bases from J, leaving 15 bases between.

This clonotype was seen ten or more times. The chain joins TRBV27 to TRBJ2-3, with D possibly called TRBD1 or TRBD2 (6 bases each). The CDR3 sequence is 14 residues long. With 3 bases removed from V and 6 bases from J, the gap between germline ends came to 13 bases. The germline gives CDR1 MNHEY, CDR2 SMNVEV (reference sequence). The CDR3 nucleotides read TGTGCCAGCAGTTTTATCGAAGGGGGGGATACGCAGTATTTT. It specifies CASSFIEGGDTQYF.

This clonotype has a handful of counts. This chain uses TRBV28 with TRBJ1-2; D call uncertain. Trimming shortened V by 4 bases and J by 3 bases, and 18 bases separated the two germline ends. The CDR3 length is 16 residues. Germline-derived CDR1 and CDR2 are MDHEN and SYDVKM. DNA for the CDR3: TGTGCCAGCAGTTCCCCCGTTGAGGCCGCACACTATGGCTACACCTTC. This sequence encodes CASSSPVEAAHYGYTF.

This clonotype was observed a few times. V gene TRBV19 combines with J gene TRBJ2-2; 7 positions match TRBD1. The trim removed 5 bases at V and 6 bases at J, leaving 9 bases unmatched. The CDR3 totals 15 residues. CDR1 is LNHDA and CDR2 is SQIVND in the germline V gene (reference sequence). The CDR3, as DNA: TGTGCCAGTAGTGACGGGACAGCGAGGGCCGGGGAGCTGTTTTTT. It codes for CASSDGTARAGELFF.

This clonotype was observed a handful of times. The CDR3 sequence is CSAGGQGNTGELFF. CDR3 nucleotides: TGCAGTGCTGGTGGACAGGGTAACACCGGGGAGCTGTTTTTT. V is TRBV20-1 and J is TRBJ2-2, with 8 bases that match TRBD1. The CDR3 is 14 residues long. The V gene's germline CDR1 is DFQATT and CDR2 SNEGSKA (reference sequence). After removal of 5 bases from V and 2 bases from J, the junction contained 4 bases not matched to a gene.

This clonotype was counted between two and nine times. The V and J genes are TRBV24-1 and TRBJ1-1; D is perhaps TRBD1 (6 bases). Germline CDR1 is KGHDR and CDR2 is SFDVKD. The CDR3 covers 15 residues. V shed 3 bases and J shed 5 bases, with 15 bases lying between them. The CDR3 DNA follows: TGTGCCACCAGTGATCAGTCAGGGGCAGGTACTGAAGCTTTCTTT. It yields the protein CATSDQSGAGTEAFF.

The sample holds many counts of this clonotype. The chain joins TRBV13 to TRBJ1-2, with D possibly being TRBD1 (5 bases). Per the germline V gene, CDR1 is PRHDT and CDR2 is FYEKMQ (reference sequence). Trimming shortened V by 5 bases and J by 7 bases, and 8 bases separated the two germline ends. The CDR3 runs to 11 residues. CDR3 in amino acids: CASSAGGGYTF. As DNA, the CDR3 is TGTGCCAGCAGCGCCGGGGGTGGCTACACCTTC.

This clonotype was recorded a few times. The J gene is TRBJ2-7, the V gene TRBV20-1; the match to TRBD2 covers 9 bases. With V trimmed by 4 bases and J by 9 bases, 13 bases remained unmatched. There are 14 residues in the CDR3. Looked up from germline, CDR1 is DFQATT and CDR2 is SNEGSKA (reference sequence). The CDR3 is CSATKTSGNPWQYF. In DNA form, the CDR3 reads TGCAGTGCTACCAAGACTAGCGGCAACCCCTGGCAGTACTTC.

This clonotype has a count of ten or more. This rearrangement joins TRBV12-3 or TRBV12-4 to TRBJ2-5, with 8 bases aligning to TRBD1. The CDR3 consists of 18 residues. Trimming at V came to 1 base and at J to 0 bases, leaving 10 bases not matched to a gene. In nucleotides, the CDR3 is TGTGCCAGCAGTTTAGGCGTCGGACAGGGACTGTACCAAGAGACCCAGTACTTC. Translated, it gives CASSLGVGQGLYQETQYF.

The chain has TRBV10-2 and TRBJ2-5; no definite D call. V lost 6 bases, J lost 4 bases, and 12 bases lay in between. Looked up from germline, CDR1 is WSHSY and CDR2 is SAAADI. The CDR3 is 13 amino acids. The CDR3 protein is CASRTAYRETQYF. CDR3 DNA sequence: TGCGCCAGCAGAACAGCTTATCGAGAGACCCAGTACTTC.